A selection of T cell receptor beta chains follows, all from one sample in a study of Graves' ophthalmopathy and Graves' hyperthyroidism. TCRdb re-called the multiplex PCR reads with MiXCR, one entry per CDR3 protein. The sample has 400,000 or so distinct CDR3 sequences; approximately 18% are singletons. The sample comprised peripheral blood. The receptors shown here come from an adult woman with stable Graves' hyperthyroidism. The conserved cysteine and the conserved F or W are not part of the CDR3 here. The order of the fields is J gene, V gene, CDR3 protein.

J: TRBJ1-2; V: TRBV7-3; CDR3: ASSADRGANYGYT
J: TRBJ2-5; V: TRBV5-5; CDR3: ASSHKWGLAETQY
J: TRBJ2-7; V: TRBV28; CDR3: ASSLLAGGPSYEQY
J: TRBJ1-5; V: TRBV6-1; CDR3: ASRVTGGGQPQH
J: TRBJ1-1; V: TRBV4-3; CDR3: ASSQSWITPGSAF
J: TRBJ2-7; V: TRBV7-2; CDR3: ASSKGRSTYEQY
J: TRBJ2-2; V: TRBV19; CDR3: ASSPLGGYTGELF
J: TRBJ2-7; V: TRBV7-8; CDR3: ASSLGPGAGKDEQY
J: TRBJ2-2; V: TRBV6-5; CDR3: ASSSKNTGELF
J: TRBJ2-5; V: TRBV10-3; CDR3: AISPRDTQGETQY
J: TRBJ2-5; V: TRBV27; CDR3: ASSLYGTGSLETQY
J: TRBJ2-4; V: TRBV27; CDR3: ASSPSGEAKNIKY
J: TRBJ2-5; V: TRBV12-3/TRBV12-4; CDR3: ASTHERERYETQY
J: TRBJ2-7; V: TRBV7-8; CDR3: ASSPRDRGKYSSAWEQY
J: TRBJ1-5; V: TRBV6-1; CDR3: ASSEMEGVQPQH
J: TRBJ1-1; V: TRBV11-1; CDR3: ASSLGRDTRMNTEAF
J: TRBJ2-7; V: TRBV6-5; CDR3: ASSYSQASYEQY
J: TRBJ2-5; V: TRBV6-1; CDR3: ASHEAGVETQY
J: TRBJ2-7; V: TRBV28; CDR3: ASRYTSQQY
J: TRBJ2-5; V: TRBV12-3/TRBV12-4; CDR3: ASSYSTKETQY
J: TRBJ1-2; V: TRBV12-3/TRBV12-4; CDR3: ASSSNRGRGYT
J: TRBJ1-1; V: TRBV4-1; CDR3: ASSQVGRGNTEAF
J: TRBJ1-2; V: TRBV27; CDR3: ASSLNAGGSYGYT
J: TRBJ1-1; V: TRBV27; CDR3: ASKTVNTEAF